The 7 T cell receptor beta chains below come from one sample, sequenced in a study of blood T cell repertoires in COVID-19. Measured with immunoSEQ multiplex PCR; TCRdb has only the in-frame clones, and not every one. The table includes fewer than 350,000 clones, approximately 85% detected once. Sequenced input: PBMCs or T cells enriched from blood (not recorded which). These receptors all stem from a man younger than 45 who had recovered from COVID-19.

This clone appeared a single time. The genes are TRBV15 and TRBJ1-2; TRBD1 agrees at 7 bases. The CDR3 is made up of 13 amino acids. V lost 6 bases to trimming and J lost 0 bases; unmatched junction nucleotides: 1. The germline gives CDR1 LNHNV, CDR2 YYDKDF (reference sequence). CDR3 loop: CATRGTANYGYTF. The CDR3 DNA is TGTGCCACCAGGGGGACAGCTAACTATGGCTACACCTTC.

This chain links TRBV11-2 with TRBJ1-2; 10 positions match TRBD1. V gave up 7 bases and J gave up 7 bases; unmatched junction bases: 12. The CDR3 consists of 15 residues. The germline gives CDR1 SGHAT, CDR2 FQNNGV. The CDR3 bases are TGTGCCAGCAAATCATCTCGACAGGGGGCGGGTGGCTACACCTTC. Amino acids: CASKSSRQGAGGYTF.

This chain links TRBV18 with TRBJ1-1, with 7 bases identical to TRBD1. This CDR3 is 15 amino acids long. V gave up 6 bases and J gave up 3 bases; unmatched junction bases: 10. The germline V gene has CDR1 KGHSH and CDR2 LQKENI. CDR3 amino acids: CASSPATGRDTEAFF. Here the CDR3 DNA reads TGTGCCAGCTCTCCGGCGACAGGGCGGGACACTGAAGCTTTCTTT.

V usage is TRBV5-1 and J usage is TRBJ2-7; TRBD1 matches at 7 bases. V lost 0 bases and J lost 3; bases outside the gene matches: 3. The CDR3 loop spans 14 amino acids. CDR1 is SGHRS, CDR2 YFSETQ, per germline. The CDR3 loop is CASSLGTGLYEQYF. The CDR3 nucleotides are TGCGCCAGCAGCTTGGGGACAGGCCTCTACGAGCAGTACTTC.

This clone was seen only once. V is TRBV5-4 and J is TRBJ2-5; 8 positions match TRBD2. The CDR3 covers 16 residues. Germline V CDR1 and CDR2: SGHNT, YYREEE (reference sequence). V lost 0 bases, J lost 2 bases, and 6 bases stayed unmatched. CDR3 in amino acids: CASSLGIAGIQETQYF. Written as DNA, the CDR3 is TGTGCCAGCAGCTTGGGGATAGCGGGGATACAAGAGACCCAGTACTTC. Full variable domain (missing parts from reference TRBV5-4 and TRBJ2-5): ETGVTQSPTHLIKTRGQQVTLRCSSQSGHNTVSWYQQALGQGPQFIFQYYREEENGRGNFPPRFSGLQFPNYSSELNVNALELDDSALYLCASSLGIAGIQETQYFGPGTRLLVL.

V usage is TRBV5-1 and J usage is TRBJ1-1, with TRBD1 identical over 7 bases. The junction had 7 bases not matched to a gene; V was cut back by 0 bases and J by 2 bases. This CDR3 is 16 amino acids long. From germline, CDR1 is SGHRS and CDR2 YFSETQ. CDR3 DNA: TGCGCCAGCAGCTTGGACCCCAGGGGGAGAAACACTGAAGCTTTCTTT. Protein product: CASSLDPRGRNTEAFF.

The gene calls are TRBV21-1 and TRBJ1-1. TRBV21-1 is an annotated pseudogene. This CDR3 has 11 amino acids. The CDR3 region is CASSVRDEAFF. For the CDR3, the DNA is TGTGCCAGCAGCGTGCGGGACGAAGCTTTCTTT.